This entry lists 20 T cell receptor beta chains sequenced from one sample in a study of T cell responses to AZD1222 COVID-19 vaccine. This table comes from immunoSEQ multiplex PCR, and its TCRdb copy is limited to in-frame clones, with some not included. The sample includes some 150,000 clones, approximately 92% of them seen just once. The sample here was peripheral blood, taken 28 days after the second AZD1222 dose. The source is an adult who received the AZD1222 COVID-19 vaccine.

The chain has TRBV28 and TRBJ1-1; the D gene is possibly TRBD1 (5 bases). Germline V gene sequence: CDR1 MDHEN, CDR2 SYDVKM. V lost 1 base, J lost 7 bases, and 7 bases lay in between. The length of the CDR3 is 12 residues. CDR3 DNA sequence: TGTGCCAGCAGTTTATTAGGGGTTGAAGCTTTCTTT. It is translated as CASSLLGVEAFF.

J is TRBJ1-3 and V is TRBV10-1; TRBD1 might be the D (5 bases). Germline CDR1 is WNHNN and CDR2 is SYGVQD (reference sequence). CDR3 length: 15 residues. Trimming left V 5 bases short and J 0 bases short, with 11 bases between. The CDR3 region has the DNA TGCGCCAGCAGTCAGGACACTAACTCTGGAAACACCATATATTTT. Its translation is CASSQDTNSGNTIYF.

V usage is TRBV30 and J usage is TRBJ2-5, with 10 bases identical to TRBD2. Germline loops: CDR1 GTSNPN, CDR2 SVGIG (reference sequence). CDR3 length: 16 residues. The V gene end was trimmed by 1 base and the J gene end by 1 base; junction bases not matched to a gene: 6. This chain's CDR3 is CAWSAGLAATQETQYF. The DNA for the CDR3 is TGTGCCTGGAGTGCCGGACTAGCGGCCACCCAAGAGACCCAGTACTTC.

J is TRBJ2-4 and V is TRBV28; tentatively, D is TRBD2 (6 bases). The V end was cut by 6 bases, the J end by 0 bases, with 24 bases between. Looked up from germline, CDR1 is MDHEN and CDR2 is SYDVKM. The CDR3 has 19 amino acids. The CDR3 DNA reads as TGTGCCAGCAGCCTGGTCCGGGACTCAGACATTCTAGCCAAAAACATTCAGTACTTC. The encoded protein is CASSLVRDSDILAKNIQYF.

The chain is built from TRBV7-2 and TRBJ1-6; the D gene is possibly TRBD1 (6 bases). V was pared by 5 bases and J by 8 bases, with 19 bases between. This CDR3 is built from 16 residues. Looked up from germline, CDR1 is SGHTA and CDR2 is FQGNSA. In nucleotides, the CDR3 is TGTGCCAGCAGCCCAACGAGGGGGGCTGGTGATTCACCCCTCCACTTT. It is translated as CASSPTRGAGDSPLHF.

In the case of this clone: Within the sample, other DNA sequences also encode this same CDR3. V usage is TRBV28 and J usage is TRBJ1-4; D not resolved. The CDR3 has 11 residues. CDR1 is MDHEN and CDR2 is SYDVKM in the germline V gene. V lost 5 bases, J lost 4 bases, and 2 bases lay in between. The DNA of the CDR3 is TGTGCCAGCAGTCTTAATGAAAAACTGTTTTTT. Encoded protein: CASSLNEKLFF.

The chain has TRBV3-1 (or the pseudogene TRBV3-2) and TRBJ2-1; 9 nucleotides align to TRBD2. Germline V CDR1 and CDR2: LGHDT, YNNKEL (reference sequence). V was pared by 3 bases and J by 4 bases, with 13 bases of the junction left unmatched. This CDR3 contains 18 residues. The CDR3 is CASSHRPLTSGSYNEQFF. CDR3 nucleotide sequence: TGTGCCAGCAGCCATCGACCGCTAACTAGCGGGTCTTACAATGAGCAGTTCTTC.

In nucleotides, the CDR3 is TGTGCCTGGAGTGGGAGTCCAAGCTCCTACGAGCAGTACTTC. It specifies CAWSGSPSSYEQYF. The chain is built from TRBV30 and TRBJ2-7; unclear D gene. Trimming left V 1 base short and J 0 bases short, with 10 bases between. CDR1 and CDR2 (germline): GTSNPN, SVGIG (reference sequence). The CDR3 runs to 14 residues. Variable domain in full (rest from reference TRBV30 and TRBJ2-7): SQTIHQWPATLVQPVGSPLSLECTVEGTSNPNLYWYRQAAGRGLQLLFYSVGIGQISSEVPQNLSASRPQDRQFILSSKKLLLSDSGFYLCAWSGSPSSYEQYFGPGTRLTVT.

The chain is built from TRBV29-1 and TRBJ1-1, with D possibly being TRBD1 (6 bases). V was clipped by 6 bases and J by 5 bases, with 16 bases between them. CDR1 and CDR2 (germline): SQVTM, ANQGSEA. CDR3 length: 13 residues. Here the CDR3 reads CSVEQGGLTEAFF. The CDR3 coding sequence is TGCAGCGTGGAACAGGGTGGTTTAACTGAAGCTTTCTTT.

The chain recombines TRBV24-1 with TRBJ2-3; maybe TRBD2 (6 bases). The CDR3 totals 14 residues. V lost 6 bases and J lost 6, with 15 bases in between. Germline values: CDR1 KGHDR, CDR2 SFDVKD. This CDR3 is CATSRTTAPDTQYF. CDR3 coding DNA: TGTGCCACCAGTCGGACTACCGCGCCGGATACGCAGTATTTT.

The V call is TRBV4-1, the J call TRBJ2-1; D gene unclear. With 3 bases removed from V and 10 bases from J, the gap between germline ends came to 19 bases. The CDR3 spans 15 residues. The germline gives CDR1 MGHRA, CDR2 YSYEKL. The CDR3 DNA sequence: TGCGCCAGCAGCCAGGCTCCTTCAAGGGCTAGGGAGCAGTTCTTC. Residues: CASSQAPSRAREQFF.

This clone was detected once. V gene TRBV6-1 combines with J gene TRBJ2-5; 7 positions match TRBD2. The CDR3 runs 17 residues. Trimming cost V 0 bases and J 5 bases; bases outside gene matches: 12. CDR1 and CDR2 from the germline V gene are MNHNS and SASEGT. The CDR3 DNA reads as TGTGCCAGCAGTGAAGCGTATGGGAGGGGTATGTTGGAGACCCAGTACTTC. This codes for CASSEAYGRGMLETQYF.

The V call is TRBV28, the J call TRBJ1-5; 7 bases map to TRBD1. This CDR3 is built from 17 residues. Germline CDR1 and CDR2: MDHEN and SYDVKM. The V gene end was trimmed by 6 bases and the J gene end by 1 base; junction bases not matched to a gene: 12. This CDR3 reads CASSLIPGQFSNQPQHF. In DNA, the CDR3 is TGTGCCAGCAGCCTTATCCCGGGACAGTTCAGCAATCAGCCCCAGCATTTT.

The chain uses TRBV28 and TRBJ2-3, with TRBD1 identical over 9 bases. V gave up 5 bases and J gave up 4 bases; unmatched junction bases: 7. The germline CDR1 and CDR2 sequences are MDHEN and SYDVKM. This CDR3 is built from 15 residues. This CDR3 is CASSDLQGASDTQYF. The CDR3 coding sequence is TGTGCCAGCAGTGACCTACAGGGGGCGTCAGATACGCAGTATTTT.

This sequence joins TRBV3-1 (or the pseudogene TRBV3-2) and TRBJ1-2, with 7 bases that match TRBD1. The CDR3 totals 13 residues. CDR1 and CDR2 (germline): LGHDT, YNNKEL (reference sequence). J lost 4 bases, V lost 2 bases, and 1 base had no gene match. The CDR3 bases are TGTGCCAGCAGCCAAAACAGGGGCTATGGCTACACCTTC. Translated, it gives CASSQNRGYGYTF.

The chain combines TRBV29-1 with TRBJ1-5; 7 bases are a match to TRBD1. CDR1 is SQVTM, CDR2 ANQGSEA, per germline. Trimming cost V 6 bases and J 7 bases; bases outside gene matches: 12. CDR3 length: 14 residues. DNA for the CDR3: TGCAGCGTGGTGACAGGGAACACAGGCCAGCCCCAGCATTTT. It is translated as CSVVTGNTGQPQHF.

The chain joins TRBV9 to TRBJ2-3; 10 nucleotides agree with TRBD2. Germline CDR1 and CDR2: SGDLS and YYNGEE. The CDR3 has 16 amino acids. The V segment lost 0 bases and the J segment 4 bases; nucleotides outside the gene matches: 5. The CDR3: CASSVASGSSSDTQYF. The CDR3 DNA is TGTGCCAGCAGCGTAGCTAGCGGGAGCAGCTCAGATACGCAGTATTTT.

The chain carries TRBV19 and TRBJ1-1, with no clear D. With 5 bases removed from V and 1 base from J, the gap between germline ends came to 5 bases. The CDR3 covers 12 residues. Germline lookup yields CDR1 LNHDA and CDR2 SQIVND (reference sequence). The CDR3 spells CASSSGNTEAFF. The CDR3 DNA follows: TGTGCCAGTAGTTCAGGGAACACTGAAGCTTTCTTT.

The chain is built from TRBV19 and TRBJ2-7, with 12 positions matching TRBD2. V lost 6 bases and J lost 1; bases outside the gene matches: 4. CDR1 and CDR2 from the germline V gene are LNHDA and SQIVND (reference sequence). This CDR3 has 15 residues. CDR3: CASSPSGRASYEQYF. The CDR3 DNA is TGTGCCAGTAGCCCTAGCGGGAGGGCTTCCTACGAGCAGTACTTC. Drawing the rest from reference TRBV19 and TRBJ2-7, the complete variable domain is DGGITQSPKYLFRKEGQNVTLSCEQNLNHDAMYWYRQDPGQGLRLIYYSQIVNDFQKGDIAEGYSVSREKKESFPLTVTSAQKNPTAFYLCASSPSGRASYEQYFGPGTRLTVT.

A remark on this clone: Germline and junction disagree at one end, which may indicate a read error. The rearrangement uses TRBV6-5 and TRBJ2-7; 8 bases fit TRBD1. Looked up from germline, CDR1 is MNHEY and CDR2 is SVGAGI. The CDR3 extends over 13 amino acids. CDR3 nucleotide sequence: TGTGCCAGCAGTTACACCTCGTCAGGGGGCCCCAACTTC. Residues: CASSYTSSGGPNF.